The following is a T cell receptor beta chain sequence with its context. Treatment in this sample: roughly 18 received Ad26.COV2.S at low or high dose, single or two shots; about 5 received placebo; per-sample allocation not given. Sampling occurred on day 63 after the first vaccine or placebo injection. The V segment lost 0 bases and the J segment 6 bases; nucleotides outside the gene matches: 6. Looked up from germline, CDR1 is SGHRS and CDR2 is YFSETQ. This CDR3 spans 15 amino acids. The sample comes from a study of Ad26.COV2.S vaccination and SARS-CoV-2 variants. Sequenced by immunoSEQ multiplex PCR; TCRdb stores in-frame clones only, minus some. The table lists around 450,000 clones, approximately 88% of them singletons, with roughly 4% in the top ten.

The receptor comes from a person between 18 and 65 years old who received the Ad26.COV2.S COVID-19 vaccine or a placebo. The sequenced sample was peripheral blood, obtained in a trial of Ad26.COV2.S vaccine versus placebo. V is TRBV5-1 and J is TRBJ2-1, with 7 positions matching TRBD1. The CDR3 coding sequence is TGCGCCAGCAGCTTGGCCCCAGGGGGATTCAATGAGCAGTTCTTC. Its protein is CASSLAPGGFNEQFF.